This T cell receptor beta chain was obtained from a study of T cells in localized non-small cell lung cancer. The length of the CDR3 is 11 residues. V dropped 1 base and J dropped 6 bases, with 4 bases sitting between them. Looked up from germline, CDR1 is WNHNN and CDR2 is SYGVQD (reference sequence). This clone was detected only once. The repertoire was sequenced with immunoSEQ multiplex PCR; TCRdb's copy has only in-frame clones and lacks some. The sample lists 1,000 to 1,400 clones; roughly 25% were seen once. This chain uses TRBV10-1 with TRBJ2-7; D is ambiguous. The sequencing used normal lung tissue next to the tumor, collected before any cancer treatment. The TCR was taken from a female donor of 60 years or more with stage I lung adenocarcinoma. The CDR3 sequence is CASSELGEQYF. CDR3 DNA: TGCGCCAGCAGTGAGTTAGGCGAGCAGTACTTC.